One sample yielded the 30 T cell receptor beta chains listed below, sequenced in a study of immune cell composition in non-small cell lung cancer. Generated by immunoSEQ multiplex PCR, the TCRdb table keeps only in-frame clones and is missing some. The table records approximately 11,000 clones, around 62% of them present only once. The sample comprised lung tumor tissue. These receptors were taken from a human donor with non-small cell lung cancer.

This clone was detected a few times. The CDR3 is CASGRTGNQPQHF. CDR3 nucleotide sequence: TGTGCCAGCGGAAGGACAGGCAATCAGCCCCAGCATTTT. The rearrangement links TRBV2 to TRBJ1-5; a possible D gene is TRBD1 (6 bases). Germline V gene lookup returns CDR1 SNHLY and CDR2 FYNNEI. The CDR3 length is 13 residues. V shed 8 bases and J shed 2 bases, with 10 bases lying between them.

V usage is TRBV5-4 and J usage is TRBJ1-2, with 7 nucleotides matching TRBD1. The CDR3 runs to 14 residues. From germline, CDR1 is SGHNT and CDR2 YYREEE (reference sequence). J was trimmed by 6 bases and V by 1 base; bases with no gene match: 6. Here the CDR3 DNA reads TGTGCCAGCAGCTTGATGGGACAGCGGCATGGCTACACCTTC. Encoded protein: CASSLMGQRHGYTF.

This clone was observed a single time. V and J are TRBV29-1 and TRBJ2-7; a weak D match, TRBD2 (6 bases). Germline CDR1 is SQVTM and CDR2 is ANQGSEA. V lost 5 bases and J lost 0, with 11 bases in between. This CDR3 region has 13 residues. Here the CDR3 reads CSVREPPSYEQYF. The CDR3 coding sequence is TGCAGCGTTCGGGAGCCGCCCTCCTACGAGCAGTACTTC.

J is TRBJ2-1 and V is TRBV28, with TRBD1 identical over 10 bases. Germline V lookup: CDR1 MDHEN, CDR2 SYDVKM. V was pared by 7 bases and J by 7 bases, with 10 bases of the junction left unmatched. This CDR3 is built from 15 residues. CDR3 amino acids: CASMRVGQGGNEQFF. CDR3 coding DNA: TGTGCCAGCATGAGGGTAGGACAGGGGGGGAATGAGCAGTTCTTC.

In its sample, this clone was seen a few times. The CDR3 bases are TGTGCCAGCAGCTTAGTGGTTAGTCCCGGGGAGACCCAGTACTTC. Translation gives CASSLVVSPGETQYF. This sequence joins TRBV11-2 and TRBJ2-5; unclear D gene. Per the germline V gene, CDR1 is SGHAT and CDR2 is FQNNGV. The CDR3 loop spans 15 amino acids. V was shortened by 1 base and J by 5 bases, with 14 bases between the two germline ends. The complete variable domain, with remaining parts taken from reference TRBV11-2 and TRBJ2-5, reads EAGVAQSPRYKIIEKRQSVAFWCNPISGHATLYWYQQILGQGPKLLIQFQNNGVVDDSQLPKDRFSAERLKGVDSTLKIQPAKLEDSAVYLCASSLVVSPGETQYFGPGTRLLVL.

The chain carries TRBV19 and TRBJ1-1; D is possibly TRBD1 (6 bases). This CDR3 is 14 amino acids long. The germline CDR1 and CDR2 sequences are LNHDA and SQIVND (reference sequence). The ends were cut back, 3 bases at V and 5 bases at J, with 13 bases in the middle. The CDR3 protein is CASSIQGRGTEAFF. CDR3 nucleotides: TGTGCCAGTAGTATCCAGGGTAGGGGGACTGAAGCTTTCTTT.

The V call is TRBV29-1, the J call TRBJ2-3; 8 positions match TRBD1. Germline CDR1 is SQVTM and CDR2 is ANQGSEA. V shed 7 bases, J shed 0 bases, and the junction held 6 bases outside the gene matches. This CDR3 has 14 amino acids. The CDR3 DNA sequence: TGCAGCGCCGGGACAGGTGCCAGCACAGATACGCAGTATTTT. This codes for CSAGTGASTDTQYF.

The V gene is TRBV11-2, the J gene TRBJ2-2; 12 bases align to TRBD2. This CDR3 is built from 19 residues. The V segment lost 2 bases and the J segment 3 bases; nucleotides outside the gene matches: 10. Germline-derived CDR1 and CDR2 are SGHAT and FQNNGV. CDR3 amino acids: CASSLRASGRAFDTGELFF. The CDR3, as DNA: TGTGCCAGCAGCTTAAGAGCTAGCGGGAGGGCCTTTGACACCGGGGAGCTGTTTTTT.

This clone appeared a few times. CDR3 protein: CASSEILRSSYNEQFF. The CDR3 DNA reads TGTGCCAGCAGCGAAATACTTAGGAGCTCCTACAATGAGCAGTTCTTC. The V gene is TRBV5-8, the J gene TRBJ2-1, with D unclear. Trimming pared 4 bases from V and 0 bases from J, leaving 14 bases between. There are 16 residues in the CDR3. CDR1 is SGHTS, CDR2 YDEGEE, per germline.

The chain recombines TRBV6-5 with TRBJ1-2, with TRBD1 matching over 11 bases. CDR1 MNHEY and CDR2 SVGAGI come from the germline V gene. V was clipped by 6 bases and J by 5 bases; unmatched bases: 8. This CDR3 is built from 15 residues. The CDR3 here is CASRTPGQGEYGYTF. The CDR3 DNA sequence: TGTGCCAGCAGAACACCGGGACAGGGGGAGTATGGCTACACCTTC.

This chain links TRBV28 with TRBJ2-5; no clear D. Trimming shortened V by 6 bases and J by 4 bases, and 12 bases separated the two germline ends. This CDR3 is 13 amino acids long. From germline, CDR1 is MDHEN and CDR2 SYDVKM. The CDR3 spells CASRALGGETQYF. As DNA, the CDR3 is TGTGCCAGCAGAGCTCTAGGTGGAGAGACCCAGTACTTC.

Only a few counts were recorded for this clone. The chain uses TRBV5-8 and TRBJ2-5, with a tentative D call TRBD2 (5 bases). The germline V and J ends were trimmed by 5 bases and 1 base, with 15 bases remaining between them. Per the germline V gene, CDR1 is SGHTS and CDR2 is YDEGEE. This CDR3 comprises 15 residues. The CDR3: CASSPRGRGQETQYF. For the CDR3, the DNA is TGTGCCAGCAGTCCCCGTGGACGGGGCCAAGAGACCCAGTACTTC. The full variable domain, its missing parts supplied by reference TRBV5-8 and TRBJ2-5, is EAGVTQSPTHLIKTRGQQATLRCSPISGHTSVYWYQQALGLGLQFLLWYDEGEERNRGNFPPRFSGRQFPNYSSELNVNALELEDSALYLCASSPRGRGQETQYFGPGTRLLVL.

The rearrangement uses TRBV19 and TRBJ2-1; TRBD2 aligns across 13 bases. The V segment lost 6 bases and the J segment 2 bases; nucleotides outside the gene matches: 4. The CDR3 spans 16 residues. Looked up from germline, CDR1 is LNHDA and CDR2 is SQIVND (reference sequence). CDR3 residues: CASSLGTSGTYNEQFF. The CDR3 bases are TGTGCCAGTAGCCTAGGGACTAGCGGGACCTACAATGAGCAGTTCTTC.

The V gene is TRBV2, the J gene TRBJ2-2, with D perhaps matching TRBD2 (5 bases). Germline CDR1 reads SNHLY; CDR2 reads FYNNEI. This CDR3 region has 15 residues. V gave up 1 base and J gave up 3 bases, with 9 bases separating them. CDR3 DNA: TGTGCCAGCAGTGAAGGGAGGCCAGACACCGGGGAGCTGTTTTTT. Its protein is CASSEGRPDTGELFF.

CDR3 region: CASSRAGGRPYNEQFF. The CDR3 DNA reads TGTGCCAGCAGCCGGGCGGGGGGGAGGCCCTACAATGAGCAGTTCTTC. This chain links TRBV5-6 with TRBJ2-1; the match to TRBD2 covers 9 bases. Trimming took 4 bases from V and 2 from J; bases not matched to a gene: 7. The CDR3 has 16 amino acids. Germline V lookup: CDR1 SGHDT, CDR2 YYEEEE.

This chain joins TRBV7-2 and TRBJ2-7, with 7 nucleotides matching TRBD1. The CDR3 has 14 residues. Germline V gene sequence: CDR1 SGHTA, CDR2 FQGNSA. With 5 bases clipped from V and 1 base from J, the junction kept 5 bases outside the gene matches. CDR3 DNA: TGTGCCAGCAGCCCGGACAGGTTTTCCTACGAGCAGTACTTC. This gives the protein CASSPDRFSYEQYF. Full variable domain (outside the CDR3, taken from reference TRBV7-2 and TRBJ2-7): GAGVSQSPSNKVTEKGKDVELRCDPISGHTALYWYRQSLGQGLEFLIYFQGNSAPDKSGLPSDRFSAERTGGSVSTLTIQRTQQEDSAVYLCASSPDRFSYEQYFGPGTRLTVT.

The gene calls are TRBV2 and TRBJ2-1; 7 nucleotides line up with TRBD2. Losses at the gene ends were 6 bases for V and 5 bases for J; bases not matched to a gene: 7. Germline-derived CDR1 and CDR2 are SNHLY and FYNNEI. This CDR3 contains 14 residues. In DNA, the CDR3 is TGTGCCAGCAGCCCTAGCGGTGGGAACAATGAGCAGTTCTTC. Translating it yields CASSPSGGNNEQFF.

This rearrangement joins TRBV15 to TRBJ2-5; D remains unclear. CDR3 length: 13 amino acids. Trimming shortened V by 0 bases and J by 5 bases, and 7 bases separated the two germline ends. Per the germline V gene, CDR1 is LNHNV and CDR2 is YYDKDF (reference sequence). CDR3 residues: CATSRDLRETQYF. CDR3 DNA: TGTGCCACCAGCAGAGATTTGAGGGAGACCCAGTACTTC.

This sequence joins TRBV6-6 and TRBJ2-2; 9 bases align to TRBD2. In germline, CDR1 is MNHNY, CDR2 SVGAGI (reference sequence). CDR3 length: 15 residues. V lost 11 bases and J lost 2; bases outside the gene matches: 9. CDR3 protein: CAGAPGLANTGELFF. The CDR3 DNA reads TGTGCCGGCGCTCCGGGACTAGCCAACACCGGGGAGCTGTTTTTT.

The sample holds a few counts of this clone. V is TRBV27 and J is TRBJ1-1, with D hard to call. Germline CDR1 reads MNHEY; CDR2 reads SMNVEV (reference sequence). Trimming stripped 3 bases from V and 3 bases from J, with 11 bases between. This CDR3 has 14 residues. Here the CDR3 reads CASSFRMLHTEAFF. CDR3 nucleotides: TGTGCCAGCAGTTTCAGGATGCTGCACACTGAAGCTTTCTTT.

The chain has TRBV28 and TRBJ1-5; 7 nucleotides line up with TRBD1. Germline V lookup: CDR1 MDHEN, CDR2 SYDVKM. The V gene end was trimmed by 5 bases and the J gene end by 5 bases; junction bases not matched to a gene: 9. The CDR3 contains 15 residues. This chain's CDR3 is CASSLPGQIYQPQHF. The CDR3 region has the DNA TGTGCCAGCAGTCTACCGGGACAGATTTATCAGCCCCAGCATTTT.

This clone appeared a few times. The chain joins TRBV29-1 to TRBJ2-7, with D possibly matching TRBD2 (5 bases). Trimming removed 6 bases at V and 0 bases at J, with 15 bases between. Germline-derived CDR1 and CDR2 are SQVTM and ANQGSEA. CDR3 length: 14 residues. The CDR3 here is CSVLAYRNSYEQYF. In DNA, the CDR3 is TGCAGCGTGCTAGCTTATCGAAACTCCTACGAGCAGTACTTC.

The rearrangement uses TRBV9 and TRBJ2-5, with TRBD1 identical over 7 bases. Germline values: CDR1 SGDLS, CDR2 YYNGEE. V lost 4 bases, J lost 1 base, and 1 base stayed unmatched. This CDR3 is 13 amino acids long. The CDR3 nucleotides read TGTGCCAGCAGCAGGGACAGCCAAGAGACCCAGTACTTC. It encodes CASSRDSQETQYF. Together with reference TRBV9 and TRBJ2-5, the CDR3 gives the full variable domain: DSGVTQTPKHLITATGQRVTLRCSPRSGDLSVYWYQQSLDQGLQFLIQYYNGEERAKGNILERFSAQQFPDLHSELNLSSLELGDSALYFCASSRDSQETQYFGPGTRLLVL.

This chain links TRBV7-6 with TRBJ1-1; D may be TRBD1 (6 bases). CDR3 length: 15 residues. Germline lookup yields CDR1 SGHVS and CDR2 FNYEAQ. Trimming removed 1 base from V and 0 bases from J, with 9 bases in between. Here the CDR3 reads CASSLDDRMNTEAFF. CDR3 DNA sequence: TGTGCCAGCAGCTTAGACGACAGGATGAACACTGAAGCTTTCTTT. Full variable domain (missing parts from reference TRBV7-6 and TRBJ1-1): GAGVSQSPRYKVTKRGQDVALRCDPISGHVSLYWYRQALGQGPEFLTYFNYEAQQDKSGLPNDRFSAERPEGSISTLTIQRTEQRDSAMYRCASSLDDRMNTEAFFGQGTRLTVV.

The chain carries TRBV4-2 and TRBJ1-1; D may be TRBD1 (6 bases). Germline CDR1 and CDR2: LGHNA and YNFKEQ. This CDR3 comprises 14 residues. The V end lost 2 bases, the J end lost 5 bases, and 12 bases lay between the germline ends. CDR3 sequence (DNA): TGTGCCAGCAGCCAACCGGGGCAGGGGACTGAAGCTTTCTTT. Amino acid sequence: CASSQPGQGTEAFF.

CDR3 loop: CASSLDLSGAGKQYF. CDR3 nucleotide sequence: TGTGCCAGCAGCTTAGATCTTAGCGGGGCAGGGAAGCAGTACTTC. The gene calls are TRBV11-2 and TRBJ2-7; 8 nucleotides align to TRBD2. V lost 0 bases and J lost 8; bases outside the gene matches: 9. Germline CDR1 reads SGHAT; CDR2 reads FQNNGV. The length of the CDR3 is 15 residues.

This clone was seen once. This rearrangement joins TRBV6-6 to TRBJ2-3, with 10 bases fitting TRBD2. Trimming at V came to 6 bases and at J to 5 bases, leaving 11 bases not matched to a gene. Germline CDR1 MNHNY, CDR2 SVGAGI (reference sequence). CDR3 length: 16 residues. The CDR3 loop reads CASSAQAGGWGDTQYF. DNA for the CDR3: TGTGCCAGCAGCGCCCAAGCGGGAGGGTGGGGAGATACGCAGTATTTT.

CDR3 nucleotide sequence: TGTGCCAGCAGCGTAGCGGGGAACTATGGCTACACCTTC. Protein product: CASSVAGNYGYTF. This chain joins TRBV9 and TRBJ1-2; D gene ambiguous. This CDR3 comprises 13 residues. Germline V gene data show CDR1 as SGDLS and CDR2 as YYNGEE. V lost 0 bases to trimming and J lost 2 bases, with 5 bases between them.

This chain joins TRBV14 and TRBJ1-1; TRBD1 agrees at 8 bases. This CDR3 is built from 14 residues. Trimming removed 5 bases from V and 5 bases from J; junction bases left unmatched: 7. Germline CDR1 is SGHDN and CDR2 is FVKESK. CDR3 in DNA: TGTGCCAGCAGCTTTACAGGGGGGCGGACTGAAGCTTTCTTT. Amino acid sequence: CASSFTGGRTEAFF.

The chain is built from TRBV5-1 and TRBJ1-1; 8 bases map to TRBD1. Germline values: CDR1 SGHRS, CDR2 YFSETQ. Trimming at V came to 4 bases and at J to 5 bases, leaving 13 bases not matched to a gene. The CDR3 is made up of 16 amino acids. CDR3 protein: CASSTLQGGYQTEAFF. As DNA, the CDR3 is TGCGCCAGCAGCACTTTACAGGGGGGGTATCAGACTGAAGCTTTCTTT. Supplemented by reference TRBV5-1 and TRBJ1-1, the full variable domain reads KAGVTQTPRYLIKTRGQQVTLSCSPISGHRSVSWYQQTPGQGLQFLFEYFSETQRNKGNFPGRFSGRQFSNSRSEMNVSTLELGDSALYLCASSTLQGGYQTEAFFGQGTRLTVV.